This TCR beta chain was captured in a study of blood T cell repertoires in COVID-19. About the research overall: The origin of the acute and convalescent COVID-19 samples was the United States, Italy and Spain.

Sequencing was performed with immunoSEQ multiplex PCR; in TCRdb, only in-frame clones are kept and a portion is missing. The sample consists of about 260,000 clones, over 70% of them appearing once. Unmatched junction bases numbered 10, after V lost 6 bases and J lost 2 bases. Germline-derived CDR1 and CDR2 are MNHNY and SVGAGI (reference sequence). CDR3 length: 15 amino acids. This chain uses TRBV6-6 with TRBJ2-7, with 7 bases matching TRBD1. The receptor comes from a woman aged 40-49 years who had recovered from COVID-19. Sample: peripheral blood. The CDR3 is CASRPIPGQTYEQYF. The CDR3 DNA sequence: TGTGCCAGCAGACCTATACCGGGACAGACCTACGAGCAGTACTTC.